A selection of T cell receptor beta chains follows, all from one sample in a study of PD-1 blockade in classical Hodgkin lymphoma. The repertoire was sequenced with immunoSEQ multiplex PCR; TCRdb's copy has only in-frame clones and lacks some. The table lists 30,000 to 45,000 clones, more than 75% of them singletons, with 8.5% to 10% in the top ten. Specimen: peripheral blood mononuclear cells (PBMCs), collected at baseline. The origin of the receptors is a human donor with classical Hodgkin lymphoma. The CDR3 runs from the conserved cysteine through the conserved F or W. Fields, in order: D gene, V gene, clone size, J gene, CDR3 DNA, CDR3 protein. A D gene is named only where the DNA matches it firmly. Size tells how often a clone was seen (once, few, many) or the class of an expanded clone, and some rows leave it out.

d_gene: .
v_gene: TRBV6-5
abundance: .
j_gene: TRBJ1-6
CDR3nt: TGTGCCAGCAGTTACCGCAGGGTTTACAATTCACCCCTCCACTTT
CDR3aa: CASSYRRVYNSPLHF

d_gene: TRBD2
v_gene: TRBV5-4
abundance: once
j_gene: TRBJ2-7
CDR3nt: TGTGCCAGCAGCACGACTAGCGGGAGAAACGAGCAGTACTTC
CDR3aa: CASSTTSGRNEQYF

d_gene: .
v_gene: TRBV2
abundance: .
j_gene: TRBJ1-4
CDR3nt: TGTGCCAGCAGAGCTCAGGGTTTAGCTAATGAAAAACTGTTTTTT
CDR3aa: CASRAQGLANEKLFF

d_gene: .
v_gene: TRBV7-9
abundance: .
j_gene: TRBJ2-1
CDR3nt: TGTGCCAGCGCCTGGTGGGCTCACTCCTACAATGAGCAGTTCTTC
CDR3aa: CASAWWAHSYNEQFF

d_gene: .
v_gene: TRBV5-4
abundance: .
j_gene: TRBJ1-1
CDR3nt: TGTGCCAGCAGCTACCCCACAGGGACCCGGGGAGCTTTCTTT
CDR3aa: CASSYPTGTRGAFF

d_gene: .
v_gene: TRBV11-1
abundance: .
j_gene: TRBJ1-2
CDR3nt: TGTGCCAGCAGCCCCCGCGGGACAACTGATTATGGCTACACCTTC
CDR3aa: CASSPRGTTDYGYTF

d_gene: .
v_gene: TRBV10-3
abundance: .
j_gene: TRBJ1-2
CDR3nt: TGTGCCATCAGTGAGTCGTTTAGGGACTATGGCTACACCTTC
CDR3aa: CAISESFRDYGYTF

d_gene: TRBD2
v_gene: TRBV4-2
abundance: .
j_gene: TRBJ2-1
CDR3nt: TGTGCCAGCAGCGGAGCGGGGGATACCTACAATGAGCAGTTCTTC
CDR3aa: CASSGAGDTYNEQFF

d_gene: .
v_gene: TRBV27
abundance: .
j_gene: TRBJ1-5
CDR3nt: TGTGCCAGCAGCCCTACATGGGGGAGCAATCAGCCCCAGCATTTT
CDR3aa: CASSPTWGSNQPQHF

d_gene: .
v_gene: TRBV2
abundance: .
j_gene: TRBJ2-3
CDR3nt: TGTGCCAGCAGTGAAAAGCGTACGCAGTATTTT
CDR3aa: CASSEKRTQYF

d_gene: .
v_gene: TRBV7-2
abundance: .
j_gene: TRBJ1-2
CDR3nt: TGTGCCAGCAGCTTACGGGCAACACCCCGGGGGGACTATGGCTACACCTTC
CDR3aa: CASSLRATPRGDYGYTF

d_gene: .
v_gene: TRBV27
abundance: few
j_gene: TRBJ1-2
CDR3nt: TGTGCCAGCAGTTCGTTTGGATATGGCTACACCTTC
CDR3aa: CASSSFGYGYTF

d_gene: .
v_gene: TRBV10-3
abundance: .
j_gene: TRBJ2-7
CDR3nt: TGTGCCATCAGTGAGTCGGATAAGCAGTACTTC
CDR3aa: CAISESDKQYF

d_gene: .
v_gene: TRBV19
abundance: .
j_gene: TRBJ2-2
CDR3nt: TGTGCCAGTAGATCCAGGGGGGCGAACACCGGGGAGCTGTTTTTT
CDR3aa: CASRSRGANTGELFF

d_gene: .
v_gene: TRBV7-2
abundance: .
j_gene: TRBJ1-2
CDR3nt: TGTGCCAGCAGCTCACCGGCCCCTAACTATGGCTACACCTTC
CDR3aa: CASSSPAPNYGYTF

d_gene: .
v_gene: TRBV2
abundance: .
j_gene: TRBJ1-1
CDR3nt: TGTGCCAGCGACTGGGGGGGAACAGTGGTGGTAACTGAAGCTTTCTTT
CDR3aa: CASDWGGTVVVTEAFF

d_gene: TRBD2
v_gene: TRBV5-1
abundance: .
j_gene: TRBJ2-3
CDR3nt: TGCGCCAGCAGCTTGGGTGCTAGCGGAGCCACAGATACGCAGTATTTT
CDR3aa: CASSLGASGATDTQYF

d_gene: .
v_gene: TRBV9
abundance: .
j_gene: TRBJ2-6
CDR3nt: TGTGCCAGCAGCGTAGGGGGGAACTCTGGGGCCAACGTCCTGACTTTC
CDR3aa: CASSVGGNSGANVLTF

d_gene: TRBD1
v_gene: TRBV19
abundance: .
j_gene: TRBJ1-5
CDR3nt: TGTGCCAGTAGTATTAACAGGGGAAGGCCCCAGCATTTT
CDR3aa: CASSINRGRPQHF

d_gene: .
v_gene: TRBV6-5
abundance: .
j_gene: TRBJ1-5
CDR3nt: TGTGCCAGCAGTGCCCGGGGGTATCAGCCCCAGCATTTT
CDR3aa: CASSARGYQPQHF

d_gene: .
v_gene: TRBV7-2
abundance: .
j_gene: TRBJ2-5
CDR3nt: TGTGCCAGCAGCTTAGATTCAACCAGTCAAGAGACCCAGTACTTC
CDR3aa: CASSLDSTSQETQYF

d_gene: TRBD1
v_gene: TRBV6-5
abundance: .
j_gene: TRBJ2-2
CDR3nt: TGTGCCAGCAGTGGACAGGGGTGGAACACCGGGGAGCTGTTTTTT
CDR3aa: CASSGQGWNTGELFF

d_gene: .
v_gene: TRBV10-3
abundance: .
j_gene: TRBJ1-4
CDR3nt: TGTGCCATCAGTGATCCCCCGGATTGGGCTGGCACTAATGAAAAACTGTTTTTT
CDR3aa: CAISDPPDWAGTNEKLFF

d_gene: .
v_gene: TRBV18
abundance: .
j_gene: TRBJ1-4
CDR3nt: TGTGCCAGCTCACCACGGAGGGTTGAGGGTGAAAAACTGTTTTTT
CDR3aa: CASSPRRVEGEKLFF

d_gene: .
v_gene: TRBV10-3
abundance: .
j_gene: TRBJ2-2
CDR3nt: TGTGCCAGCACATTAACCCGGACATACACCGGGGAGCTGTTTTTT
CDR3aa: CASTLTRTYTGELFF

d_gene: TRBD1
v_gene: TRBV11-2
abundance: few
j_gene: TRBJ1-6
CDR3nt: TGTGCCAGCAGCTTTCAAAGGGGGCGAGATTCACCCCTCCACTTT
CDR3aa: CASSFQRGRDSPLHF

d_gene: .
v_gene: TRBV7-9
abundance: .
j_gene: TRBJ1-2
CDR3nt: TGTGCCAGCAGCTTAAACAGGGATAACTATGGCTACACCTTC
CDR3aa: CASSLNRDNYGYTF

d_gene: TRBD2
v_gene: TRBV6-6
abundance: .
j_gene: TRBJ2-5
CDR3nt: TGTGCCAGCAGTTACACGGGAGGGAAGACCCAGTACTTC
CDR3aa: CASSYTGGKTQYF

d_gene: TRBD2
v_gene: TRBV29-1
abundance: .
j_gene: TRBJ2-5
CDR3nt: TGCAGCGTGATAGCGGGAGGTGTGACCCAGTACTTC
CDR3aa: CSVIAGGVTQYF

d_gene: TRBD2
v_gene: TRBV5-1
abundance: .
j_gene: TRBJ2-3
CDR3nt: TGCGCCAGCAGCTTGGAACTAGCGGGGCGAGATACGCAGTATTTT
CDR3aa: CASSLELAGRDTQYF

d_gene: TRBD1
v_gene: TRBV2
abundance: once
j_gene: TRBJ2-7
CDR3nt: TGTGCCAGCAACCCGGGACAGGGGTCCCACGAGCAGTACTTC
CDR3aa: CASNPGQGSHEQYF

d_gene: .
v_gene: TRBV12-5
abundance: .
j_gene: TRBJ2-2
CDR3nt: TGTGCTAGCCTGGACACGAACACCGGGGAGCTGTTTTTT
CDR3aa: CASLDTNTGELFF

d_gene: .
v_gene: TRBV6-5
abundance: .
j_gene: TRBJ2-7
CDR3nt: TGTGCCAGCAGGGAAGGACACCTCGCCTACGAGCAGTACTTC
CDR3aa: CASREGHLAYEQYF

d_gene: .
v_gene: TRBV4-3
abundance: once
j_gene: TRBJ1-4
CDR3nt: TGCGCCAGCAGCCAAGATACTGGGGGGGCAACTAATGAAAAACTGTTTTTT
CDR3aa: CASSQDTGGATNEKLFF

d_gene: .
v_gene: TRBV7-9
abundance: .
j_gene: TRBJ1-2
CDR3nt: TGTGCCAGCAGCTCTCAGTATTCGGACTATGGCTACACCTTC
CDR3aa: CASSSQYSDYGYTF

d_gene: TRBD1
v_gene: TRBV11-2
abundance: .
j_gene: TRBJ2-2
CDR3nt: TGTGCCAGCATCCTAACAGGGGGCGGATCTAACACCGGGGAGCTGTTTTTT
CDR3aa: CASILTGGGSNTGELFF

d_gene: TRBD2
v_gene: TRBV15
abundance: .
j_gene: TRBJ2-7
CDR3nt: TGTGCCACCAGCAGAGAGTATATAGCGGGGGGGCCTTTTGGACCCTACGAGCAGTACTTC
CDR3aa: CATSREYIAGGPFGPYEQYF

d_gene: .
v_gene: TRBV6-5
abundance: .
j_gene: TRBJ1-2
CDR3nt: TGTGCCAGCAGTGGCCGGGACCGATTCCTCTATGGCTACACCTTC
CDR3aa: CASSGRDRFLYGYTF

d_gene: .
v_gene: TRBV19
abundance: .
j_gene: TRBJ1-5
CDR3nt: TGTGCCAGTAGTATGTGGACGGGCAATCAGCCCCAGCATTTT
CDR3aa: CASSMWTGNQPQHF

d_gene: TRBD1
v_gene: TRBV4-3
abundance: .
j_gene: TRBJ2-7
CDR3nt: TGCGCCAGCAGCCAAGATCGGGGCAGGGGGTTTCTCTACGAGCAGTACTTC
CDR3aa: CASSQDRGRGFLYEQYF

d_gene: TRBD2
v_gene: TRBV9
abundance: .
j_gene: TRBJ2-1
CDR3nt: TGTGCCAGCAGCCCAGGGGCGGGGGGGTTCTACAATGAGCAGTTCTTC
CDR3aa: CASSPGAGGFYNEQFF

d_gene: TRBD1
v_gene: TRBV28
abundance: .
j_gene: TRBJ2-7
CDR3nt: TGTGCCAGCAGTCGGGACAGCGTGACCGAGCAGTACTTC
CDR3aa: CASSRDSVTEQYF

d_gene: TRBD1
v_gene: TRBV11-2
abundance: .
j_gene: TRBJ1-2
CDR3nt: TGTGCCAGCAGCACCCTTGGGACAGGGCTTAACTATGGCTACACCTTC
CDR3aa: CASSTLGTGLNYGYTF

d_gene: TRBD2
v_gene: TRBV5-6
abundance: .
j_gene: TRBJ2-3
CDR3nt: TGTGCCAGCAGCATACTCGGGACTAGCGGGAGGACTAGCACAGATACGCAGTATTTT
CDR3aa: CASSILGTSGRTSTDTQYF

d_gene: .
v_gene: TRBV6-5
abundance: .
j_gene: TRBJ2-3
CDR3nt: TGTGCCAGCAGTTACGCTAGGTACCCAGATACGCAGTATTTT
CDR3aa: CASSYARYPDTQYF

d_gene: .
v_gene: TRBV11-1
abundance: once
j_gene: TRBJ1-1
CDR3nt: TGTGCCAGCAGCCGGGCCCACACTGAAGCTTTCTTT
CDR3aa: CASSRAHTEAFF

d_gene: .
v_gene: TRBV5-1
abundance: .
j_gene: TRBJ2-2
CDR3nt: TGCGCCAGCAGCTTGCAGGTGAACACCGGGGAGCTGTTTTTT
CDR3aa: CASSLQVNTGELFF

d_gene: .
v_gene: TRBV5-6
abundance: .
j_gene: TRBJ1-5
CDR3nt: TGTGCCAGCAGCTGGGGGCCAAATCAGCCCCAGCATTTT
CDR3aa: CASSWGPNQPQHF

d_gene: TRBD2
v_gene: TRBV18
abundance: .
j_gene: TRBJ2-7
CDR3nt: TGTGCCAGCTCACCACGGGAGGGTTCCTTGATCTCCTACGAGCAGTACTTC
CDR3aa: CASSPREGSLISYEQYF

d_gene: .
v_gene: TRBV18
abundance: .
j_gene: TRBJ1-5
CDR3nt: TGTGCCAGCTCACCACGGAATCAGCCCCAGCATTTT
CDR3aa: CASSPRNQPQHF